The 2 T cell receptor beta chains below come from one sample, sequenced in a study of control samples from healthy donors and cancer patients. TCRdb keeps only in-frame clones here, not all; method: immunoSEQ multiplex PCR. Here the sample spans 75,000 to 90,000 clones, about nine tenths being singletons. The sequenced sample consisted of PBMCs. These receptors originate from a woman aged 45-65 years with colorectal cancer.

This clone was recorded a few times. The chain is built from TRBV24-1 and TRBJ2-3, with 8 bases matching TRBD1. V lost 3 bases and J lost 5; bases outside the gene matches: 6. From germline, CDR1 is KGHDR and CDR2 SFDVKD. CDR3 length: 15 residues. The CDR3 spells CATSDGADRGDTQYF. The CDR3 DNA reads as TGTGCCACCAGTGATGGAGCTGACAGGGGAGATACGCAGTATTTT.

The gene calls are TRBV30 and TRBJ1-6; D gene unclear. CDR1 is GTSNPN, CDR2 SVGIG, per germline (reference sequence). The CDR3 consists of 13 residues. V lost 2 bases, J lost 7 bases, and 9 bases lay in between. The DNA for the CDR3 is TGTGCCTGGAGTAATAGGGAAAATTCACCCCTCCACTTT. This gives the protein CAWSNRENSPLHF. Full variable domain (rest looked up from reference TRBV30 and TRBJ1-6): SQTIHQWPATLVQPVGSPLSLECTVEGTSNPNLYWYRQAAGRGLQLLFYSVGIGQISSEVPQNLSASRPQDRQFILSSKKLLLSDSGFYLCAWSNRENSPLHFGNGTRLTVT.